This T cell receptor beta chain was captured by sequencing in a study of cytomegalovirus exposure and HLA in healthy donors. Study-wide results and caveats: Many donors carried some public TCRs, although rarity characterized most TCR sequences. Later analysis indicated greater clonal expansion among HLA-associated TCR beta chains than among equally common other chains. Later analysis identified several of the most significant clusters that appeared linked to common viral pathogens.

As regards this clone: Its antigen is as yet unknown.

Primers for the PCR totalled 60 Vbeta and 13 Jbeta. This table comes from immunoSEQ multiplex PCR, and its TCRdb copy is limited to in-frame clones, with some not included. The sample has approximately 190,000 clones, approximately 70% seen once. V dropped 5 bases and J dropped 4; count of bases not matched to a gene: 16. Germline CDR1 is MNHEY and CDR2 is SMNVEV (reference sequence). The CDR3 extends over 18 amino acids. V gene TRBV27 combines with J gene TRBJ2-1, with 8 positions matching TRBD2. Sequenced sample: PBMCs. The origin of this receptor is a woman aged 25 to 39 in good health and CMV-seronegative. CDR3 in DNA: TGTGCCAGCAGTCCCTCGGGGGGGCTAGCGTTGGGGTACAATGAGCAGTTCTTC. It yields the protein CASSPSGGLALGYNEQFF.